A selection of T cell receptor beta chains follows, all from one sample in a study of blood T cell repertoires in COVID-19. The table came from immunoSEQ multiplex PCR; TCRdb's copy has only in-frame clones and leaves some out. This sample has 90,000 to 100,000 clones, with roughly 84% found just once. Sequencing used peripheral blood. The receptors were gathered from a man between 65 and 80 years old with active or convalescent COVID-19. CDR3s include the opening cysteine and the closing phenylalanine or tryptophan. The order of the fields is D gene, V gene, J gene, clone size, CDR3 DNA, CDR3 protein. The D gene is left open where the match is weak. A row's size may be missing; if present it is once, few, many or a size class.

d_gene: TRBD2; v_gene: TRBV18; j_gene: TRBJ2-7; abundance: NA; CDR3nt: TGTGCCAGCTCACAAATAGCGGGGGCCTCCTACGAGCAGTACTTC; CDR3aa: CASSQIAGASYEQYF
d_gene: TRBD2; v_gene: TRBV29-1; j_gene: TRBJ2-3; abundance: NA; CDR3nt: TGCAGCGCAGATAGCGGGGGCACAGATACGCAGTATTTT; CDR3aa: CSADSGGTDTQYF
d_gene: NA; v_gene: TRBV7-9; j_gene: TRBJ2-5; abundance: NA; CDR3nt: TGTGCCAGCAGCGCCAATCAGAGGGGGGAGACCCAGTACTTC; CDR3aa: CASSANQRGETQYF
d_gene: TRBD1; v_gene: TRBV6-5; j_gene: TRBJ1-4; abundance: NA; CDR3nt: TGTGCCAGCAGCCCGGGACAGTTGGTAGAAAAACTGTTTTTT; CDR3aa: CASSPGQLVEKLFF
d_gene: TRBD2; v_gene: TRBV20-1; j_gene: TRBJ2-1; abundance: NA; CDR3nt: TGCAGTGCTATTGACGGGGGGAGAGATGAGCAGTTCTTC; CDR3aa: CSAIDGGRDEQFF
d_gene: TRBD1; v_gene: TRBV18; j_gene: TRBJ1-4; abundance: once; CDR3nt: TGTGCCAGCTCAGCCCAAACAGGGGTTGAACGTGAAAAACTGTTTTTT; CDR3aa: CASSAQTGVEREKLFF
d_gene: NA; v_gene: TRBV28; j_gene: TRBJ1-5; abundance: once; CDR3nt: TGTGCCAGCAGTTTACGACGACAATTTCATCAGCCCCAGCATTTT; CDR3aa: CASSLRRQFHQPQHF
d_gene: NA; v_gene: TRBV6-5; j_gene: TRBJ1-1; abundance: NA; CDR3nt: TGTGCCAGCAGGGACGGCGGGGAAGGAGGTGAAGCTTTCTTT; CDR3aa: CASRDGGEGGEAFF
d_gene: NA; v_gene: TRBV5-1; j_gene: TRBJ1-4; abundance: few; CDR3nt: TGCGCCAGCAGCTTAGAAGGGGGAAATGAAAAACTGTTTTTT; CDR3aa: CASSLEGGNEKLFF
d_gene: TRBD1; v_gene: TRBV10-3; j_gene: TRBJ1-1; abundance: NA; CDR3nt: TGTGCCATCAGTGAGGCGGGACAGGGCATCACTGAAGCTTTCTTT; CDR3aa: CAISEAGQGITEAFF
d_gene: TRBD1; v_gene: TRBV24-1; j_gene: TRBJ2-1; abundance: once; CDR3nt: TGTGCCACCAGTGACCCCGGACAGGCCCTGTACAATGAGCAGTTCTTC; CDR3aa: CATSDPGQALYNEQFF
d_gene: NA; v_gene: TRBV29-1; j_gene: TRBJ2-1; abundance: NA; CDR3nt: TGCAGCGCCCTTGTGAGACTAGTTACCGGAAATGAGCAGTTCTTC; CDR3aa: CSALVRLVTGNEQFF
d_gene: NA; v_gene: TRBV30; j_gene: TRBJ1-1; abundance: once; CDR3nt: TGTGCCTCATTGTATTCCACGGACACTGAAGCTTTCTTT; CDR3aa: CASLYSTDTEAFF
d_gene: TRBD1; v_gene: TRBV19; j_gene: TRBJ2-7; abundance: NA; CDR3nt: TGTGCCAGTAGTATCGGGACAGGGGGTTTCCCCTACGAGCAGTACTTC; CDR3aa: CASSIGTGGFPYEQYF
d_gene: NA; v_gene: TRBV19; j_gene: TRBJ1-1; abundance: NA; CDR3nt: TGTGCCAGTAGAAGGACTGGGAACACTGAAGCTTTCTTT; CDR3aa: CASRRTGNTEAFF
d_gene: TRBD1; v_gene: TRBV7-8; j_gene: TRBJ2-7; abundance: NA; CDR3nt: TGTGCCAGCAGCTCTAGGACAGGGTTCGCCTACGAGCAGTACTTC; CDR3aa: CASSSRTGFAYEQYF
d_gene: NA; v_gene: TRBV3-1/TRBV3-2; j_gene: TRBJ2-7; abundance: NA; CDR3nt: TGTGCCAGCAGCCACTTGGGTGCAGGCGAGCAGTACTTC; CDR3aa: CASSHLGAGEQYF
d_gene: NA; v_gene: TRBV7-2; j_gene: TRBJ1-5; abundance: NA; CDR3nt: TGTGCCAGCAGCTCCACAGGGAGCAATCAGCCCCAGCATTTT; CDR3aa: CASSSTGSNQPQHF
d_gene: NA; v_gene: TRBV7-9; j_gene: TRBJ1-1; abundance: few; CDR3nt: TGTGCCAGCAGTCCATCGGCGGGGGCTGAAGCTTTCTTT; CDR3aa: CASSPSAGAEAFF
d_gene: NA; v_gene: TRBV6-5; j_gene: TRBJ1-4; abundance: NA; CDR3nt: TGTGCCAGCGCCCTCCAGGGTCAGGTCGAAAAACTGTTTTTT; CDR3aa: CASALQGQVEKLFF
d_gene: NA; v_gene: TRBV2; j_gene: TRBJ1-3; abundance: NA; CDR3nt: TGTGCCAGCAGTTACGAAACAGGTCTTGGAAACACCATATATTTT; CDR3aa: CASSYETGLGNTIYF
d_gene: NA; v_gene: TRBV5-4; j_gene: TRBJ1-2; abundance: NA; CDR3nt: TGTGCCAGCAGCTTGAGCGTTAGGCGGGGTGATGGCTACACCTTC; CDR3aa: CASSLSVRRGDGYTF
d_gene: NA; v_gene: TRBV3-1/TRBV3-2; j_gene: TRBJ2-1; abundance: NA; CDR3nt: TGTGCCAGCAGCAAATCCAGGGTGTCATTGTCCTACAATGAGCAGTTCTTC; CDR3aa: CASSKSRVSLSYNEQFF
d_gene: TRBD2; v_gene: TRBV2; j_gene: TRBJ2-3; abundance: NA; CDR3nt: TGTGCCAGCAGTAGGAACGGGCTAGCGGGCACAGATACGCAGTATTTT; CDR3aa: CASSRNGLAGTDTQYF
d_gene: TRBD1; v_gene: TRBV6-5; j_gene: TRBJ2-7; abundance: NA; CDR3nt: TGTGCCAGCAGGGGTCCGGGACAGGGGGAGTGGGAGCAGTACTTC; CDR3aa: CASRGPGQGEWEQYF
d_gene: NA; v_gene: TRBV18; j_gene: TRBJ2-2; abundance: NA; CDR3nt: TGTGCCAGCTCACAGAGTTCTGGGGGCCTTAACACCGGGGAGCTGTTTTTT; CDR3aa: CASSQSSGGLNTGELFF
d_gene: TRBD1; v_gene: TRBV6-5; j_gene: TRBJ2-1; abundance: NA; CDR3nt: TGTGCCAGCAGTTCATTCCGGGACAGGGGGTCCTATGAGCAGTTCTTC; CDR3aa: CASSSFRDRGSYEQFF
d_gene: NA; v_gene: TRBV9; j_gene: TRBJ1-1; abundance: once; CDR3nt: TGTGCCAGCAGCGTAGGGCGTTTGGGGAGTGAAGCTTTCTTT; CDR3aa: CASSVGRLGSEAFF
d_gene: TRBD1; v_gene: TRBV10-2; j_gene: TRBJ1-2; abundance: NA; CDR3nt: TGCGCCAGCGGGGGGACAGGCTATGGCTACACCTTC; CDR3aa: CASGGTGYGYTF
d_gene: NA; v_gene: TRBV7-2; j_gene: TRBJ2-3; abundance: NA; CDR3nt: TGTGCCAGCAGCTTAGCAGGGACAACCACAGATACGCAGTATTTT; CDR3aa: CASSLAGTTTDTQYF
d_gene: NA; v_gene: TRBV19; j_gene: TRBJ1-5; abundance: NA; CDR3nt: TGTGCCAGTGGGGGCGGCAGAAATAATCAGCCCCAGCATTTT; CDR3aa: CASGGGRNNQPQHF
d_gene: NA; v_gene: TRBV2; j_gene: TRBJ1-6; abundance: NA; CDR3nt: TGTGCCAGCAGTCCCACGGGGATGAATTCACCCCTCCACTTT; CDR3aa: CASSPTGMNSPLHF
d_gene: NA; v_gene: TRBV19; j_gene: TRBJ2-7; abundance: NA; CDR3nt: TGTGCCAGTAACTCCCCACAGGGAGGGTCCTACGAGCAGTACTTC; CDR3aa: CASNSPQGGSYEQYF
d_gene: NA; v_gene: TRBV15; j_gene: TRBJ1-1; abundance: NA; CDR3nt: TGTGCCACCAGCCCCAGGGAGGGACGGAACACTGAAGCTTTCTTT; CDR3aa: CATSPREGRNTEAFF
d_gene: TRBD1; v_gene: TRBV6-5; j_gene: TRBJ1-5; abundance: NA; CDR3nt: TGTGCCAGCAGTCCCAGACAGGGATTCGGTCAGCCCCAGCATTTT; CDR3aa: CASSPRQGFGQPQHF
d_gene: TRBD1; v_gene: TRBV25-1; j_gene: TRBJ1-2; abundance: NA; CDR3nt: TGTGCCAGCAGTGATAGGGGGCGAGGTTATGGCTACACCTTC; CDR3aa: CASSDRGRGYGYTF
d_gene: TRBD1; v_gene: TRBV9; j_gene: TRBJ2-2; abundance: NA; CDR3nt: TGTGCCAGCAGCCTCCGGGACAGTAACACCGGGGAGCTGTTTTTT; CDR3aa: CASSLRDSNTGELFF